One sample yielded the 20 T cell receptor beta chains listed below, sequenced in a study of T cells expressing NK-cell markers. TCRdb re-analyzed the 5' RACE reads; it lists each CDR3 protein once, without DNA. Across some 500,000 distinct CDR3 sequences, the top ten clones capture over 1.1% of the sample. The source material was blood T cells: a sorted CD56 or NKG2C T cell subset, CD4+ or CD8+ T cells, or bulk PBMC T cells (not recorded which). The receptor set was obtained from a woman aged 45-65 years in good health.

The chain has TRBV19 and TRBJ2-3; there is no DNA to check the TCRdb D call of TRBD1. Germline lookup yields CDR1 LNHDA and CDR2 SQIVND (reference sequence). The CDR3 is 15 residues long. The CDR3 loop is CASSTRQGEGDTQYF. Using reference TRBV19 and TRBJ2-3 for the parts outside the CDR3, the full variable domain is DGGITQSPKYLFRKEGQNVTLSCEQNLNHDAMYWYRQDPGQGLRLIYYSQIVNDFQKGDIAEGYSVSREKKESFPLTVTSAQKNPTAFYLCASSTRQGEGDTQYFGPGTRLTVL.

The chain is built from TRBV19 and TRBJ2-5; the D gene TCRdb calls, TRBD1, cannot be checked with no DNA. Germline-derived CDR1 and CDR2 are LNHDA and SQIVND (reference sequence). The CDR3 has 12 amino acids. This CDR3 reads CASRGGLETQYF.

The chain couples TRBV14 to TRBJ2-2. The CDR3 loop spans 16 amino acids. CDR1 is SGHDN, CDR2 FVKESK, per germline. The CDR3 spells CASSQDIHGSTGELFF.

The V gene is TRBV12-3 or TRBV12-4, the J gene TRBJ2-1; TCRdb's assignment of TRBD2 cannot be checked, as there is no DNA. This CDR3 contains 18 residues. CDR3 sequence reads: CASSLIAGGPSPYNEQFF.

CDR3 protein: CASSLASGGSGTDTQYF. The genes are TRBV7-8 and TRBJ2-3; as DNA is missing, the TRBD2 call by TCRdb cannot be tested. The V gene's germline CDR1 is SGHVS and CDR2 FQNEAQ. The CDR3 is made up of 17 amino acids. Drawing the rest from reference TRBV7-8 and TRBJ2-3, the complete variable domain is GAGVSQSPRYKVAKRGQDVALRCDPISGHVSLFWYQQALGQGPEFLTYFQNEAQLDKSGLPSDRFFAERPEGSVSTLKIQRTQQEDSAVYLCASSLASGGSGTDTQYFGPGTRLTVL.

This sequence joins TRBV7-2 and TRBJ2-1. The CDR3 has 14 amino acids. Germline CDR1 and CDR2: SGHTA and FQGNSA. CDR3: CASSFLGYTNEQFF.

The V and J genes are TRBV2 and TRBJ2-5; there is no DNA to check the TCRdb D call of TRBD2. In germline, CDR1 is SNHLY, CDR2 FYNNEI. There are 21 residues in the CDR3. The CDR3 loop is CASSESVLGLAGGPGSETQYF.

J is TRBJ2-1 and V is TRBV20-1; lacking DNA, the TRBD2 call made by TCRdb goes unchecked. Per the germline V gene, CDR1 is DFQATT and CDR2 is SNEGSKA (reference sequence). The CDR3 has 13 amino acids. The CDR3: CSLREDSYNEQFF.

The CDR3 sequence: CASTPRGPNTGELFF. The gene calls are TRBV6-2 or TRBV6-3 and TRBJ2-2; TCRdb indicates TRBD1, and absent DNA this call remains unverified. The CDR3 covers 15 residues. The V gene's germline CDR1 is MNHEY and CDR2 SVGEGT.

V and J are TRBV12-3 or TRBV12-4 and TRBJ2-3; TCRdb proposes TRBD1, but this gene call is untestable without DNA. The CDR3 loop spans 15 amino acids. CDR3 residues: CASSLGTGEGDTQYF.

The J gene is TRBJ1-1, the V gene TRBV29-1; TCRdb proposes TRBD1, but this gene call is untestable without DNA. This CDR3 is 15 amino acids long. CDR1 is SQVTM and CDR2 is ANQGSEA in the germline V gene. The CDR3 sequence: CSTQGGVRGNTEAFF.

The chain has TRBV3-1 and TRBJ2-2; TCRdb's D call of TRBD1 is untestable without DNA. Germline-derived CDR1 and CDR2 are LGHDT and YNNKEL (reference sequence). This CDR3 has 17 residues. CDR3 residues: CASSQAPRGRNTGELFF.

CDR3 loop: CASSQNPAVGELFF. The chain is built from TRBV3-1 and TRBJ2-2. This CDR3 spans 14 amino acids. Germline values: CDR1 LGHDT, CDR2 YNNKEL (reference sequence).

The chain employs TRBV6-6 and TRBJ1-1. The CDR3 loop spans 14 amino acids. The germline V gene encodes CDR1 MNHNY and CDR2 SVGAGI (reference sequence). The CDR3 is CASSYGQKNTEAFF.

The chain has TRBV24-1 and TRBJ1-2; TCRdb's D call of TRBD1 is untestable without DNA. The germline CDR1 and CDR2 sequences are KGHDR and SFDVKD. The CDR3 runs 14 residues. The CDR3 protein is CATSDPYRGYGYTF.

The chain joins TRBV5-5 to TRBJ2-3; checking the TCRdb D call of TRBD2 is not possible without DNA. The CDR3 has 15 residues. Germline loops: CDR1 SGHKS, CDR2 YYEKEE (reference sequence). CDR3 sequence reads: CASSFFLAGTRTQYF.

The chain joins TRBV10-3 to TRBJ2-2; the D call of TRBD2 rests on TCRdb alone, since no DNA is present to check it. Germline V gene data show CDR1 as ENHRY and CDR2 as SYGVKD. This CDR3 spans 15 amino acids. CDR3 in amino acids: CAIGTGPTYTGELFF.

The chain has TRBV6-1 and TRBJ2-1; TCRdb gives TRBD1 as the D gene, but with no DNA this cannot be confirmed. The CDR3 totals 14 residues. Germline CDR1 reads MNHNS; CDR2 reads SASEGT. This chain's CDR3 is CASRGTGGYNEQFF.

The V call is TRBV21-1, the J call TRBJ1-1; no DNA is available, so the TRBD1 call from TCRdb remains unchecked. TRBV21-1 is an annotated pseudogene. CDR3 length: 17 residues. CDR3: CASSIRQGGDMNTEAFF.

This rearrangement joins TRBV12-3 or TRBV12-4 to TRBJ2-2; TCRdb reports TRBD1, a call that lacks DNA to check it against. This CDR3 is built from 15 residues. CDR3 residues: CASSFTGGGTGELFF.